Below are 5 T cell receptor beta chains sequenced from a single sample in a study of T cell repertoires in cytomegalovirus infection. Antigens of these TCRs are unknown. TCRdb passed the reads through MiXCR, listing each CDR3 protein once. Found here are fewer than 650,000 distinct CDR3 sequences, roughly 43% of them singletons; the top ten hold around 50%. The source material was cultured PBMCs, sampled from culture after CMV antigen stimulation. The receptor source for this set is a human donor in good health (CMV status not recorded). Some clones in this sample may be carry-over from other donors' samples.

V and J are TRBV12-3 or TRBV12-4 and TRBJ1-3; TRBD1 matches 7 bases. V lost 7 bases and J lost 0; bases outside the gene matches: 6. The CDR3 length is 15 residues. The CDR3 loop is CASNMQGVSGNTIYF. Written as DNA, the CDR3 is TGTGCCAGCAACATGCAGGGGGTCTCTGGAAACACCATATATTTT.

The table lists this clonotype with a few counts. The chain is built from TRBV10-3 and TRBJ2-7; D ambiguous. The germline V gene has CDR1 ENHRY and CDR2 SYGVKD. Between the trimmed V and J ends, which lost 4 bases and 5 bases, there was a span of 15 bases. CDR3 size: 14 residues. The CDR3 DNA sequence: TGTGCCATCAGTGGTCGCGAGGAAGCCAACGAGCAGTACTTC. Encoded protein: CAISGREEANEQYF.

This clonotype was observed a few times. V and J are TRBV4-1 and TRBJ2-1, with no clear D. The CDR3 runs to 16 residues. The germline V gene has CDR1 MGHRA and CDR2 YSYEKL. The germline V and J ends were trimmed by 1 base and 0 bases, with 10 bases remaining between them. CDR3: CASSQVNMVSYNEQFF. The DNA for the CDR3 is TGCGCCAGCAGCCAAGTCAACATGGTCTCCTACAATGAGCAGTTCTTC.

Ten or more counts support this clonotype. The gene calls are TRBV12-3 or TRBV12-4 and TRBJ1-5; D is undetermined. The V end lost 3 bases, the J end lost 7 bases, and 7 bases lay between the germline ends. This CDR3 is 12 amino acids long. The CDR3 nucleotides read TGTGCCAGCAGTTTTGGAGGACAGCCCCAGCATTTT. Translating gives CASSFGGQPQHF.

This clonotype appeared a few times. The chain recombines TRBV6-1 with TRBJ2-1; no definite D call. The CDR3 runs to 11 residues. The germline V gene encodes CDR1 MNHNS and CDR2 SASEGT. The V gene lost 3 bases and the J gene lost 10 bases, with 7 bases spanning the gap. CDR3 protein: CASSDGLEQFF. For the CDR3, the DNA is TGTGCCAGCAGTGACGGCTTGGAGCAGTTCTTC.